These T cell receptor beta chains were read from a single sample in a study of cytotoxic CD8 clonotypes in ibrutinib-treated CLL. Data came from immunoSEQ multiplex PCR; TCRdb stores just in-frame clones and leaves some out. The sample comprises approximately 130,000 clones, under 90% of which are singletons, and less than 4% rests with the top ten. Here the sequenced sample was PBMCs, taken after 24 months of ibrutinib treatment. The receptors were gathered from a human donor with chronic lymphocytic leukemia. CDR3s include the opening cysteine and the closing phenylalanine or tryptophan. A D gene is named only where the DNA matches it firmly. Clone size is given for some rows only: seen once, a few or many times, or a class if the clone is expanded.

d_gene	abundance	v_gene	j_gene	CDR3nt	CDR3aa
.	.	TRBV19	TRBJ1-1	TGTGCCAGTAGTATAGTAACAGGGACCACTGAAGCTTTCTTT	CASSIVTGTTEAFF
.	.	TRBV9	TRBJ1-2	TGTGCCAGCAGCCCCGGGGGAGCTAACTATGGCTACACCTTC	CASSPGGANYGYTF
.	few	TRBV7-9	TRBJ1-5	TGTGCCAGCAGCTTAGATGTGAATCCCCAGCATTTT	CASSLDVNPQHF
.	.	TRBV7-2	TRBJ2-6	TGTGCCAGTTACAGGGTTGGGGCCAACGTCCTGACTTTC	CASYRVGANVLTF
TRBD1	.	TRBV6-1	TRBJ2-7	TGTGCCAGCAGTGCGAGGACAGGGGGCTTCTACGAGCAGTACTTC	CASSARTGGFYEQYF
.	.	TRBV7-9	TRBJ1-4	TGTGCCAGCAGCCCCCCCCTAGTTGAAAAACTGTTTTTT	CASSPPLVEKLFF
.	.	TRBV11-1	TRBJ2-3	TGTGCCAGCAGCAGAAGGACAACCGTGAGCACAGATACGCAGTATTTT	CASSRRTTVSTDTQYF
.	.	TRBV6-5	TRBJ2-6	TGTGCCACCGGGCCTGGCGGGGCTGGGGCCAACGTCCTGACTTTC	CATGPGGAGANVLTF
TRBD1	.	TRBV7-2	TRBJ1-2	TGTGCCAGCAGCCCGGACAGGGGGCGAGGCTATGGCTACACCTTC	CASSPDRGRGYGYTF
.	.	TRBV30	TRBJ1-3	TGTGCCTGGAGTGTACAACGATACACCATATATTTT	CAWSVQRYTIYF
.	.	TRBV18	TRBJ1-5	TGTGCCAGCTCACGGGACCCCAATAGCAATCAGCCCCAGCATTTT	CASSRDPNSNQPQHF
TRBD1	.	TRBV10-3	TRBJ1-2	TGTGCCACCGTGGACAGGGGTAACTATGGCTACACCTTC	CATVDRGNYGYTF
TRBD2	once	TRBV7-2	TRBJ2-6	TGTGCCAGCTCCCCCGCGGGGGCTGGGGCCAACGTCCTGACTTTC	CASSPAGAGANVLTF
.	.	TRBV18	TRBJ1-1	TGTGCCAGCTCACCGGACATAGGGTCCACTGAAGCTTTCTTT	CASSPDIGSTEAFF
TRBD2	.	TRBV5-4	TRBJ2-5	TGTGCCAGCAGCAGGACTAGCGGGGTCCAAGAGACCCAGTACTTC	CASSRTSGVQETQYF
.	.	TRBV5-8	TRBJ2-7	TGTGCCAGCAGTCCGCCGACAGGAACGCTCTCCTACGAGCAGTACTTC	CASSPPTGTLSYEQYF
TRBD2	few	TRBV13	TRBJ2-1	TGTGCCAGCAGCGCCCGACTAGCGGGGCCCCCCTACAATGAGCAGTTCTTC	CASSARLAGPPYNEQFF
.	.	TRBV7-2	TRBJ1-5	TGTGCCAGCAGCCGGGAAGTGGGAGGAGGCGCAAGACAGCCCCAGCATTTT	CASSREVGGGARQPQHF
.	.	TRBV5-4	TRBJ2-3	TGTGCCAGCAGCTTGGGGCCTCTAGGCCTAATGGGGACAGATACGCAGTATTTT	CASSLGPLGLMGTDTQYF
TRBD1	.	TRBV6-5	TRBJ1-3	TGTGCCAGCAGCCGTATGACAGGGCTACGAAACACCATATATTTT	CASSRMTGLRNTIYF
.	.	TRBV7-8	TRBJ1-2	TGTGCCAGCACCCTTTCTAGGTCTAACTATGGCTACACCTTC	CASTLSRSNYGYTF
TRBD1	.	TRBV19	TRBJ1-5	TGTGCCAGTAGTACTCGGACAGGGGTAGACAATCAGCCCCAGCATTTT	CASSTRTGVDNQPQHF
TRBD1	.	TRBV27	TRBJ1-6	TGTGCCAGCAGTTTATCAGGGGACAGGGGGCGCGATCGTGCTTCACCCCTCCACTTT	CASSLSGDRGRDRASPLHF
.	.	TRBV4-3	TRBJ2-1	TGCGCCAGCAGCCAGACCTGGGGGTGGGACCCCGCTGAGCAGTTCTTC	CASSQTWGWDPAEQFF
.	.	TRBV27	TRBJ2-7	TGTGCCAGCAGTGCGACAGCTTCCTACGAGCAGTACTTC	CASSATASYEQYF
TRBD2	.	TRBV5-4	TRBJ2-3	TGTGCCAGCAGCAAAGCTAGCGGGGGGGCAGATACGCAGTATTTT	CASSKASGGADTQYF
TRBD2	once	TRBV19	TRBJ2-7	TGTGCCAGTAGTATAGACCTACTAGCGGGGGACCACGAGCAGTACTTC	CASSIDLLAGDHEQYF
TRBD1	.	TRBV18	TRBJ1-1	TGTGCCAGCTCACCCAACCTAGGACAGGCGGGCATGAACACTGAAGCTTTCTTT	CASSPNLGQAGMNTEAFF
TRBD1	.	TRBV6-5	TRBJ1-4	TGTGCCAGCAGTTACCGGGGACAGACGGCTAATGAAAAACTGTTTTTT	CASSYRGQTANEKLFF
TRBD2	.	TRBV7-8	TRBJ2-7	TGTGCCAGCAGCTTATATGACGGGGGAGGGTACGAGCAGTACTTC	CASSLYDGGGYEQYF
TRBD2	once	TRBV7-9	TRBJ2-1	TGTGCCAGCAGGACTTTCATAGCGGGGGAGACGACTCCCTACAATGAGCAGTTCTTC	CASRTFIAGETTPYNEQFF
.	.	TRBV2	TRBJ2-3	TGTGCCAGCAGACCCCAGGCGGGGATAGATACGCAGTATTTT	CASRPQAGIDTQYF
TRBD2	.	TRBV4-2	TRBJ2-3	TGTGCCAGCAGCCAAGATAGACTAGCGGGGGGAGATACGCAGTATTTT	CASSQDRLAGGDTQYF
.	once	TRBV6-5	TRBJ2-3	TGTGCCAGCACCTACGCGGGGACAGATACGCAGTATTTT	CASTYAGTDTQYF
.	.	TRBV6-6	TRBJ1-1	TGTGCCAGCAGTGAGTTCGGGTTCCTTGAAGCTTTCTTT	CASSEFGFLEAFF
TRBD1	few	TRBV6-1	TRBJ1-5	TGTGCCAGCAGTCCAACCGGACAGGGCGGTCAGCCCCAGCATTTT	CASSPTGQGGQPQHF
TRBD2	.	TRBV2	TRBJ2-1	TGTGCCAGCAGGGACGGACTAGCCCCCACCTACAATGAGCAGTTCTTC	CASRDGLAPTYNEQFF
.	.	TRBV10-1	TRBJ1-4	TGCGCCAGAATCCCGGGACTGCTTGGAAAACTGTTTTTT	CARIPGLLGKLFF
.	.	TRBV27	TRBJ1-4	TGTGCCAGCAGTTTATTTTCGGGGTATAGTGAAAAACTGTTTTTT	CASSLFSGYSEKLFF
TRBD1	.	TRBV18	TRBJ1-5	TGTGCCAGCTCACTCGGGACAGGGGGCCATCAGCCCCAGCATTTT	CASSLGTGGHQPQHF
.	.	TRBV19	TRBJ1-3	TGTGCCAGTAGTATGGACAGTTACTCTGGAAACACCATATATTTT	CASSMDSYSGNTIYF
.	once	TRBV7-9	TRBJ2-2	TGTGCCAGCAGCACCCAGGGCGGCGTCGGGGAGCTGTTTTTT	CASSTQGGVGELFF
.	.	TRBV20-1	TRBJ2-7	TGCAGTGCTAGCTACCTCTACGAGCAGTACTTC	CSASYLYEQYF
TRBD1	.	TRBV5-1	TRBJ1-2	TGCGCCAGCAGCTTTCAAGGACAGGGCGAATCACGGTACACCTTC	CASSFQGQGESRYTF
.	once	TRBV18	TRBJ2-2	TGTGCCAGCTCCCCATTAGGACGAACCGGGGAGCTGTTTTTT	CASSPLGRTGELFF
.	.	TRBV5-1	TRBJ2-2	TGCGCCAGCAGCTTAGGGGAGACCGGGGAGCTGTTTTTT	CASSLGETGELFF